The 30 T cell receptor beta chains below were found in one sample sequenced in a study of blood T cell repertoires in COVID-19. Method: immunoSEQ multiplex PCR; TCRdb's copy keeps in-frame clones and lacks some. Of 13,000 or so clones in the sample, 65% to 80% were seen once. Material for sequencing was peripheral blood. These receptor sequences come from a man aged 60 to 75 with COVID-19, enrolled during active disease.

V is TRBV3-1 (or the pseudogene TRBV3-2) and J is TRBJ2-7, with 8 bases aligning to TRBD2. Trimming took 9 bases from V and 5 from J; bases not matched to a gene: 9. Germline V gives CDR1 LGHDT, CDR2 YNNKEL (reference sequence). The CDR3 sequence is 13 residues long. The CDR3 nucleotides read TGTGCCAGTTCGGGAGGGCCAATGAACGAGCAGTACGTC. Protein sequence: CASSGGPMNEQYV.

The chain carries TRBV7-2 and TRBJ1-3, with 8 bases fitting TRBD1. V lost 4 bases, J lost 1 base, and 3 bases stayed unmatched. Germline CDR1 SGHTA, CDR2 FQGNSA. The CDR3 contains 15 residues. CDR3 amino acids: CASSSRDRSGNTIYF. The CDR3 DNA is TGTGCCAGCAGCTCCCGGGACAGGTCTGGAAACACCATATATTTT.

The chain employs TRBV19 and TRBJ1-4, with 9 nucleotides matching TRBD1. With 6 bases clipped from V and 8 bases from J, the junction kept 4 bases outside the gene matches. From germline, CDR1 is LNHDA and CDR2 SQIVND (reference sequence). The CDR3 is 13 residues long. CDR3 in amino acids: CASSQTGGEKLFF. Here the CDR3 DNA reads TGTGCCAGTAGCCAGACAGGGGGAGAAAAACTGTTTTTT.

The chain recombines TRBV7-9 with TRBJ1-5; TRBD1 matches 8 bases. The junction had 9 bases not matched to a gene; V was cut back by 5 bases and J by 9 bases. CDR1 and CDR2 from the germline V gene are SEHNR and FQNEAQ (reference sequence). The CDR3 runs 14 residues. CDR3 nucleotide sequence: TGTGCCAGCAGCCCGGGGACAGGTGGGGTGCCCCAGCATTTT. As protein: CASSPGTGGVPQHF.

CDR3 in DNA: TGTGCCACCAGCAGAGGGGGGGTTAGCGGATACGAGCAGTACTTC. Translated: CATSRGGVSGYEQYF. The V call is TRBV15, the J call TRBJ2-7; weak D call: TRBD2 (6 bases). There are 15 residues in the CDR3. With 1 base removed from V and 4 bases from J, the gap between germline ends came to 14 bases. Germline V gives CDR1 LNHNV, CDR2 YYDKDF (reference sequence).

In its sample, this clone ranks as medium-sized (0.01 to 0.1%). The chain recombines TRBV24-1 with TRBJ2-2, with D hard to call. V lost 4 bases to trimming and J lost 7 bases, with 3 bases between them. The CDR3 has 11 residues. CDR1 and CDR2 (germline): KGHDR, SFDVKD. The DNA for the CDR3 is TGTGCCACCAGTGACTACGGGGAGCTGTTTTTT. It translates to CATSDYGELFF.

This clone showed up just a few times. For the CDR3, the DNA is TGTGCCAGCAGTTCACTTTACAATGAGCAGTTCTTC. Its translation: CASSSLYNEQFF. The chain recombines TRBV5-4 with TRBJ2-1; D gene ambiguous. Trimming cost V 5 bases and J 4 bases, with 7 bases left between them. The CDR3 totals 12 residues. CDR1 is SGHNT and CDR2 is YYREEE in the germline V gene (reference sequence).

V and J are TRBV7-2 and TRBJ2-2, with TRBD2 matching 12 bases. The CDR3 runs to 16 residues. After removal of 6 bases from V and 4 bases from J, the junction contained 6 bases not matched to a gene. Germline CDR1 and CDR2: SGHTA and FQGNSA. CDR3 coding DNA: TGTGCCAGCAGTCTAGGACTAGCGGGAAGCACCGGGGAGCTGTTTTTT. Residues: CASSLGLAGSTGELFF.

The chain couples TRBV5-1 to TRBJ2-3, with D possibly being TRBD2 (6 bases). The length of the CDR3 is 15 residues. V was pared by 3 bases and J by 2 bases, with 13 bases between. The germline CDR1 and CDR2 sequences are SGHRS and YFSETQ. The CDR3 reads CASSSRTTPTDTQYF. The CDR3 DNA sequence: TGCGCCAGCAGCTCTAGGACTACACCCACAGATACGCAGTATTTT.

The DNA of the CDR3 is TGTGCCAGCAGCTTAGATGGACTAGCGGGGGCTGGGACGCAGTATTTT. This encodes CASSLDGLAGAGTQYF. The chain has TRBV7-2 and TRBJ2-3; 13 bases are shared with TRBD2. The V gene's germline CDR1 is SGHTA and CDR2 FQGNSA. CDR3 length: 16 amino acids. V lost 1 base and J lost 9; bases outside the gene matches: 7.

V is TRBV2 and J is TRBJ1-1; no clear D. Germline CDR1 reads SNHLY; CDR2 reads FYNNEI. CDR3 length: 13 residues. V was pared by 1 base and J by 5 bases, with 8 bases between. The CDR3 nucleotides are TGTGCCAGCAGTGAAGGGGCAGGTACTGAAGCTTTCTTT. Its protein is CASSEGAGTEAFF.

The CDR3 coding sequence is TGTGCCAGCAGCCGGGCGGGGACAGCCTTTTACAATGAGCAGTTCTTC. Residues: CASSRAGTAFYNEQFF. This chain uses TRBV7-9 with TRBJ2-1; TRBD1 might be the D (7 bases). Between the trimmed V and J ends, which lost 5 bases and 4 bases, there was a span of 18 bases. Germline CDR1 is SEHNR and CDR2 is FQNEAQ (reference sequence). This CDR3 spans 16 amino acids.

The chain recombines TRBV30 with TRBJ1-2, with unresolved D. Germline CDR1 GTSNPN, CDR2 SVGIG (reference sequence). The CDR3 totals 11 residues. V was clipped by 3 bases and J by 4 bases, with 6 bases between them. CDR3 sequence: CAWSEVYGYTF. The CDR3 DNA is TGTGCCTGGAGCGAGGTCTATGGCTACACCTTC.

The rearrangement joins TRBV2 to TRBJ2-7; D not certain. CDR1 is SNHLY and CDR2 is FYNNEI in the germline V gene. Trimming took off 3 bases at V and 4 bases at J, with 25 bases between the two ends. The CDR3 runs to 18 residues. CDR3: CASSEPEEAVLLTYEQYF. CDR3 nucleotide sequence: TGTGCCAGCAGTGAGCCAGAGGAAGCAGTACTCCTCACTTACGAGCAGTACTTC.

The table lists this clone with a count of one. J is TRBJ1-1 and V is TRBV11-3; 8 bases map to TRBD1. J was trimmed by 7 bases and V by 1 base; bases with no gene match: 5. This CDR3 has 14 residues. Looked up from germline, CDR1 is SGHNT and CDR2 is YENEEA. The chain's CDR3 is CASSLGRGQGEAFF. CDR3 DNA sequence: TGTGCCAGCAGCTTAGGCAGGGGGCAGGGTGAAGCTTTCTTT.

The gene calls are TRBV5-1 and TRBJ2-5; D call uncertain. The V and J ends lost 2 bases and 3 bases respectively, with 2 bases between them. The CDR3 consists of 11 residues. Germline CDR1 reads SGHRS; CDR2 reads YFSETQ. CDR3 coding DNA: TGCGCCAGCAGCTTCGAAGAGACCCAGTACTTC. This codes for CASSFEETQYF.

V is TRBV10-3 and J is TRBJ1-2; D unclear. The CDR3 runs 12 residues. Germline V gene sequence: CDR1 ENHRY, CDR2 SYGVKD. Trimming left V 3 bases short and J 6 bases short, with 8 bases between. CDR3 DNA: TGTGCCATCAGTGAAGAGGTTAATGGCTACACCTTC. Translated, it gives CAISEEVNGYTF.

The V call is TRBV19, the J call TRBJ2-1, with a tentative D call TRBD2 (5 bases). Germline values: CDR1 LNHDA, CDR2 SQIVND (reference sequence). The CDR3 length is 14 residues. V lost 5 bases, J lost 2 bases, and 10 bases lay in between. The CDR3 DNA sequence: TGTGCCAGTAGTCGACTACCGCCCTACAATGAGCAGTTCTTC. Translated, it gives CASSRLPPYNEQFF.

This chain connects TRBV9 to TRBJ1-3; D not certain. Germline V CDR1 and CDR2: SGDLS, YYNGEE. V shed 3 bases and J shed 2 bases, with 6 bases lying between them. The CDR3 runs 13 residues. CDR3 residues: CASSASPGNTIYF. As DNA, the CDR3 is TGTGCCAGCAGCGCCAGTCCTGGAAACACCATATATTTT.

The rearrangement joins TRBV21-1 to TRBJ2-1; TRBD1, the table's D call, was not compared with the DNA. TRBV21-1 is termed a pseudogene. The CDR3 has 15 amino acids. CDR3 sequence reads: CASLCRVSSYNEQFF. The CDR3 DNA reads as TGTGCCAGCTTGTGCAGGGTGAGCTCCTACAATGAGCAGTTCTTC.

This clone turned up a few times. This rearrangement joins TRBV28 to TRBJ1-5, with 7 bases identical to TRBD1. This CDR3 has 14 residues. Germline CDR1 and CDR2: MDHEN and SYDVKM. Unmatched junction bases numbered 4, after V lost 4 bases and J lost 4 bases. This CDR3 reads CASSYTGENQPQHF. As DNA, the CDR3 is TGTGCCAGCAGTTATACAGGGGAGAATCAGCCCCAGCATTTT.

V usage is TRBV5-4 and J usage is TRBJ2-1, with D perhaps matching TRBD1 (7 bases). Trimming removed 0 bases at V and 10 bases at J, with 23 bases between. Germline V gives CDR1 SGHNT, CDR2 YYREEE (reference sequence). This CDR3 contains 17 residues. CDR3 bases: TGTGCCAGCAGCTTGGGGCTGGCTTCCGGCGGGACAGTCGAGCAGTTCTTC. Its protein product is CASSLGLASGGTVEQFF. The variable domain in full, completed from reference TRBV5-4 and TRBJ2-1, reads ETGVTQSPTHLIKTRGQQVTLRCSSQSGHNTVSWYQQALGQGPQFIFQYYREEENGRGNFPPRFSGLQFPNYSSELNVNALELDDSALYLCASSLGLASGGTVEQFFGPGTRLTVL.

This clone was seen just once. V usage is TRBV9 and J usage is TRBJ2-5, with 8 nucleotides matching TRBD2. The V and J ends lost 3 bases and 5 bases, in that order; junction bases with no gene match: 12. This CDR3 region has 16 residues. Germline V gives CDR1 SGDLS, CDR2 YYNGEE. The CDR3 DNA follows: TGTGCCAGCAGCGATCGACTAGCGCCCGGAGGGGAGACCCAGTACTTC. Protein product: CASSDRLAPGGETQYF.

Worth noting for this clone: Germline is not matched at one junction end, which may reflect a read error. V usage is TRBV5-1 and J usage is TRBJ1-1, with D uncertain. This CDR3 spans 14 amino acids. Germline V gene data show CDR1 as SGHRS and CDR2 as YFSETQ. The CDR3 DNA sequence: TGCGCCAGCACCTTGACGGCTACGGGAGGGGAAGCTTTCTTT. This translates into CASTLTATGGEAFF.

CDR3 region: CASSPHDFATNEKLFF. The CDR3 nucleotides are TGTGCCAGCAGTCCTCACGACTTTGCAACTAATGAAAAACTGTTTTTT. The chain has TRBV3-1 (or the pseudogene TRBV3-2) and TRBJ1-4; the D is unclear. There are 16 residues in the CDR3. CDR1 is LGHDT, CDR2 YNNKEL, per germline (reference sequence). Deletions cut 6 bases from V and 0 bases from J, with 14 bases between.

V gene TRBV11-2 combines with J gene TRBJ2-2, with unresolved D. Germline values: CDR1 SGHAT, CDR2 FQNNGV. Trimming removed 3 bases at V and 5 bases at J, with 10 bases between. The CDR3 covers 14 residues. The CDR3 nucleotides are TGTGCCAGCAGCTTGTGGGCGCGAACCGGGGAGCTGTTTTTT. It yields the protein CASSLWARTGELFF.

The V gene is TRBV4-1, the J gene TRBJ1-1, with 12 bases matching TRBD1. The CDR3 loop spans 15 amino acids. V shed 2 bases, J shed 4 bases, and the junction held 2 bases outside the gene matches. Germline V gives CDR1 MGHRA, CDR2 YSYEKL. The CDR3 region has the DNA TGCGCCAGCAGCCAACGGGACAGGGGGCCCACTGAAGCTTTCTTT. It codes for CASSQRDRGPTEAFF.

The chain uses TRBV10-2 and TRBJ2-2; D possibly corresponds to TRBD1 (6 bases). Looked up from germline, CDR1 is WSHSY and CDR2 is SAAADI. The V end lost 5 bases, the J end lost 0 bases, and 10 bases lay between the germline ends. The CDR3 has 15 amino acids. The CDR3 nucleotides read TGCGCCAGCAGTCCCTGGGGGCCGAACACCGGGGAGCTGTTTTTT. It is translated as CASSPWGPNTGELFF.

V gene TRBV10-2 combines with J gene TRBJ2-7; D remains ambiguous. V lost 6 bases and J lost 5, with 5 bases in between. Germline assignment: CDR1 WSHSY and CDR2 SAAADI. This CDR3 has 10 amino acids. Here the CDR3 reads CASRGDEQYF. The CDR3 DNA sequence: TGCGCCAGCAGGGGCGACGAGCAGTACTTC.

V gene TRBV5-1 combines with J gene TRBJ2-5; D may be TRBD2 (5 bases). The CDR3 sequence is 16 residues long. CDR1 is SGHRS, CDR2 YFSETQ, per germline. The germline V and J ends were trimmed by 2 bases and 5 bases, with 19 bases remaining between them. The CDR3 region is CASSLDKPWPGETQYF. The CDR3 DNA is TGCGCCAGCAGCTTAGACAAGCCGTGGCCGGGGGAGACCCAGTACTTC.